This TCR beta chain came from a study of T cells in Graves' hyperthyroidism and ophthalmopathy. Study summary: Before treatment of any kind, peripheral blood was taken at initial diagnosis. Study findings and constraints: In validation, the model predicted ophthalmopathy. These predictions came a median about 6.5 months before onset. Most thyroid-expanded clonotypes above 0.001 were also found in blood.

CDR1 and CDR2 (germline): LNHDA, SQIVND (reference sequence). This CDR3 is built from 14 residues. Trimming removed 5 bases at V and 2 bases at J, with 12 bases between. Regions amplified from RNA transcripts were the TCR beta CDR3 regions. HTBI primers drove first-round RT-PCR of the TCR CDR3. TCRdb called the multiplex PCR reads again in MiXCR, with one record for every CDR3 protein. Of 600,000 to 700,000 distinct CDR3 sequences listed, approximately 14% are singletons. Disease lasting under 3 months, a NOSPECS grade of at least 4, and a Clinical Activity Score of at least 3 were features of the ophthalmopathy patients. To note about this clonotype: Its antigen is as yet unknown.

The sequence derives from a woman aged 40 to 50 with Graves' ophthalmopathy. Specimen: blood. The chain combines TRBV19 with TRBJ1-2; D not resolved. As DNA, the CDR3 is TGTGCCAGTAGTGGTAAGGCCCCCAACTATGGCTACACCTTC. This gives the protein CASSGKAPNYGYTF. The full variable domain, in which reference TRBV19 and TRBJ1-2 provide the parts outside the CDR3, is DGGITQSPKYLFRKEGQNVTLSCEQNLNHDAMYWYRQDPGQGLRLIYYSQIVNDFQKGDIAEGYSVSREKKESFPLTVTSAQKNPTAFYLCASSGKAPNYGYTFGSGTRLTVV.